The TCR beta chain under discussion was sequenced for a study of blood T cell repertoires in COVID-19. For the study at large: The study drew acute and convalescent COVID-19 samples from the United States, Italy and Spain. From T cells, B-cell-depleted T cells, or PBMCs came the material, which was cDNA or gDNA.

Cohorts were determined from participant-reported clinical history. The recovered donors of Cohort 3 showed two negative PCRs, clearance, or symptom resolution. Assay: immunoSEQ multiplex PCR; the TCRdb copy retains only in-frame clones and omits some. The table records a few hundred thousand clones, roughly 90% of them present only once. The CDR3 covers 13 residues. V lost 6 bases and J lost 7; bases outside the gene matches: 9. Germline CDR1 MDHEN, CDR2 SYDVKM. Material: PBMCs or T cells enriched from blood (not recorded which). The chain uses TRBV28 and TRBJ2-7, with 7 bases aligning to TRBD1. The origin of this receptor is a woman aged 45-60 years who had recovered from COVID-19. CDR3 sequence reads: CASSLDRVKEQYF. CDR3 nucleotides: TGTGCCAGCAGCCTCGACAGGGTGAAAGAGCAGTACTTC.